A single sample is the source of the 11 T cell receptor beta chains below, sequenced in a study of tumor and adjacent non-tumor tissue in lung cancer (dated by TCRdb to between 2017 and 2018). The protocol used for the library was multiplex PCR. Sequencing instrument: Illumina HiSeq 2500. TCRbeta libraries were constructed through three rounds of nested PCR with primers (Table S4) according to protocols modified from ARM-PCR. TCRdb reprocessing: public reads trimmed at Q25 with fastp, clones called with MiXCR, in-frame beta chains kept. Rows with one shared CDR3 protein collapse into an entry with the most common genes and DNA. Counted in this sample were about 75,000 distinct CDR3 sequences; around four fifths of them appeared once. The ten largest make up approximately 12% of the sample. Bulk unsorted tissue served as the source for RNA extraction, and RNA quality was assessed using a NanoDrop ND-1000 and an Agilent 2100.

The sample comprised lung tumor tissue. Every receptor here comes from a woman between 45 and 60 years old with non-small cell lung cancer.

Worth noting for this clonotype: With a much larger clone just one base away, this may be a read error. The chain links TRBV24-1 to TRBJ1-5; D perhaps matches TRBD1 (5 bases). This CDR3 comprises 15 residues. In germline, CDR1 is KGHDR, CDR2 SFDVKD. The CDR3 DNA sequence: TGTGCCACCAGTGGGTGGAAGGGGAACAATCAGCCCCAGGATTTT. Protein sequence: CATSGWKGNNQPQDF.

This clonotype was detected only a few times. V usage is TRBV12-3 or TRBV12-4 and J usage is TRBJ1-5; D gene ambiguous. V lost 7 bases and J lost 7, with 17 bases in between. The CDR3 runs 14 residues. Here the CDR3 DNA reads TGTGCCAGCAACCCCCCCGGGGAGCGCCAGCCCCAGCATTTT. It specifies CASNPPGERQPQHF.

To note about this clonotype: At one boundary the junction diverges from the germline segment, which might be a read error. The V and J genes are TRBV6-5 and TRBJ1-2, with D unclear. Per germline, CDR1 MNHEY and CDR2 SVGAGI. CDR3 length: 14 residues. The DNA for the CDR3 is TGTGTCAGCAGCTGGCCAGCGTGGGGCTATGGCTACACCTTC. Protein: CVSSWPAWGYGYTF.

The V call is TRBV6-2 or TRBV6-3, the J call TRBJ2-3, with 7 bases matching TRBD2. Per germline, CDR1 MNHEY and CDR2 SVGEGT. The CDR3 length is 15 residues. The V and J ends lost 5 bases and 9 bases, in that order; junction bases with no gene match: 14. This CDR3 reads CASSLTPAGENTQYF. The DNA of the CDR3 is TGTGCCAGCAGTCTTACACCTGCGGGAGAAAACACGCAGTATTTT.

Details on this clonotype: A much larger clone lies a single base off, so this may be a read error. This sequence joins TRBV7-2 and TRBJ2-1, with D uncertain. This CDR3 has 12 residues. The germline CDR1 and CDR2 sequences are SGHTA and FQGNSA. Trimming took 2 bases from V and 3 from J, leaving 2 bases between them. CDR3 nucleotide sequence: TGTGCCAGCAGCTTACACTACAATGAGCAGTTCTTC. Amino acid sequence: CASSLHYNEQFF.

For this clonotype: A single base separates this from a much larger clone, so it may be a read error. This CDR3 fails to terminate in the conserved phenylalanine or tryptophan, so it likely reflects a read error. The rearrangement joins TRBV29-1 to TRBJ2-7; D assignment may be TRBD1 or TRBD2 (5 bases each). V lost 7 bases to trimming and J lost 2 bases, with 15 bases between them. Germline lookup yields CDR1 SQVTM and CDR2 ANQGSEA. CDR3 length: 13 residues. The CDR3 region has the DNA TGCAGCGACCTCCGGGACCGAACCTACGAGCAGTACCTC. Its translation: CSDLRDRTYEQYL.

Comments on this clonotype: The germline gene is not matched at one end of the junction; a read error may be the cause. The J gene is TRBJ2-3, the V gene TRBV4-1, with D unclear. The CDR3 extends over 16 amino acids. CDR1 MGHRA and CDR2 YSYEKL come from the germline V gene. CDR3 region: CASSQDRLVSIDTQYF. The CDR3 region has the DNA TGTGCCAGCAGCCAAGATCGGCTAGTTAGCATAGATACGCAGTATTTT.

This clonotype was counted a few times. The V and J genes are TRBV6-5 and TRBJ2-7; D is tentatively TRBD1 or TRBD2 (5 bases each). The germline V gene encodes CDR1 MNHEY and CDR2 SVGAGI. The CDR3 has 15 residues. V lost 8 bases and J lost 3, with 20 bases in between. CDR3 protein: CASGNGGVTRYEQYF. In DNA, the CDR3 is TGTGCCAGCGGCAATGGGGGAGTCACTCGCTACGAGCAGTACTTC.

Points on this clonotype: A read error may explain this, as a much larger clone is one base away. V and J are TRBV5-1 and TRBJ1-5, with unresolved D. The germline CDR1 and CDR2 sequences are SGHRS and YFSETQ. The CDR3 consists of 14 residues. The CDR3 DNA is TGCACCAGCAGCTTGGAGTCGGGCAATCAGCCCCAGCATTTT. This codes for CTSSLESGNQPQHF.

Notes on this clonotype: An end of the junction differs from the germline gene, which may be a read error. The chain has TRBV6-2 or TRBV6-3 and TRBJ2-7, with 7 bases matching TRBD1. Germline-derived CDR1 and CDR2 are MNHEY and SVGEGT. The CDR3 has 15 residues. The CDR3 sequence: CANSYYRDSSYEQYF. The CDR3 bases are TGTGCCAACAGTTATTACCGGGACAGCTCCTACGAGCAGTACTTC.

A word on this clonotype: The germline gene is not matched at one end of the junction; a read error may be the cause. The V call is TRBV7-8, the J call TRBJ2-7; perhaps TRBD2 as D (6 bases). CDR3 size: 16 residues. In germline, CDR1 is SGHVS, CDR2 FQNEAQ. The CDR3 loop reads CASTLGTGIAGYEQYF. The CDR3 DNA sequence: TGTGCCAGCACCTTAGGGACTGGCATCGCGGGCTACGAGCAGTACTTC.